This entry features one TCR beta chain sequence. The CDR3 is 15 amino acids. Per germline, CDR1 SGHRS and CDR2 YFSETQ. Trimming removed 0 bases from V and 5 bases from J, with 14 bases in between. These data belong to a study of blood T cell repertoires in COVID-19. Study in general: Whether acute or convalescent, the COVID-19 samples came from the United States, Italy and Spain. T cells, B-cell-depleted T cells, or PBMCs provided the cDNA or gDNA that served as material.

Patients at the Seattle site were enrolled during active infection and followed longitudinally. Under the authors' procedure: Cell counts per sample came from amplifying reference gene primers. Data came from immunoSEQ multiplex PCR; TCRdb stores just in-frame clones and leaves some out. The V and J calls and clone size are taken from that table; D and trimming were inferred from the DNA. The sample yields 200,000 to 300,000 clones, 85% seen once. The receptor was isolated from a man over 45 with COVID-19, enrolled during active disease. The chain employs TRBV5-1 and TRBJ1-2; possibly TRBD1 for D (6 bases). The sequencing input was peripheral blood. The CDR3 sequence: CASSLDPFGQYGYTF. The CDR3 DNA sequence: TGCGCCAGCAGCTTGGACCCCTTTGGACAGTATGGCTACACCTTC.